This entry concerns a single T cell receptor beta chain. The sample originates from a study of blood T cell repertoires in COVID-19. Study information: The study drew acute and convalescent COVID-19 samples from the United States, Italy and Spain. PBMCs, B-cell-depleted T cells, or T cells provided the cDNA or gDNA that made up the material.

Per the original data handling: Estimation of nucleated cell counts was performed using reference gene primer amplification. Using immunoSEQ multiplex PCR, the repertoire was profiled, and TCRdb retains in-frame clones only, with some absent. The V and J calls and clone size come from that table; D and trimming were worked out from the DNA. The sample lists about 160,000 clones; roughly four fifths were seen once. The CDR3 runs 14 residues. CDR1 and CDR2 (germline): MNHNY, SVGAGI (reference sequence). V was clipped by 8 bases and J by 0 bases, with 8 bases between them. The chain joins TRBV6-6 to TRBJ2-6, with a weak D call TRBD1 (5 bases). The specimen was peripheral blood. The sequence came from a woman of 80 years or more with acute or convalescent COVID-19. The CDR3 region has the DNA TGTGCCAGCGTCGGACACTCTGGGGCCAACGTCCTGACTTTC. Protein product: CASVGHSGANVLTF.